These T cell receptor beta chains were read from a single sample in a study of OX40 agonist ivuxolimab in advanced cancers. Profiled with immunoSEQ multiplex PCR; TCRdb holds only in-frame clones, not every one. The repertoire has about 64,000 clones, about 85% of them found once; the top ten carry 0.67%. The sample in question was CD4+ or CD8+ T cells sorted from blood, obtained in a trial of the OX40 agonist ivuxolimab. The receptors were gathered from an adult with an advanced solid tumor such as melanoma, head and neck, liver or kidney cancer. CDR3s include the opening cysteine and the closing phenylalanine or tryptophan. A D gene is named only where the DNA matches it firmly. Clone size is shown for a subset of rows, as once, few, many or a class of expanded clone.

clone size: -
D gene: -
J gene: TRBJ1-6
V gene: TRBV4-2
CDR3 protein: CASSLTGIESPLHF
CDR3 DNA: TGTGCCAGCAGCCTTACAGGAATCGAATCACCCCTCCACTTT

clone size: once
D gene: -
J gene: TRBJ2-7
V gene: TRBV5-1
CDR3 protein: CASSLARGYEQYF
CDR3 DNA: TGCGCCAGCAGCTTGGCCCGGGGCTACGAGCAGTACTTC

clone size: -
D gene: -
J gene: TRBJ1-1
V gene: TRBV10-1
CDR3 protein: CASSESPGITEAFF
CDR3 DNA: TGCGCCAGCAGTGAGTCTCCAGGGATTACTGAAGCTTTCTTT

clone size: -
D gene: TRBD2
J gene: TRBJ2-3
V gene: TRBV7-9
CDR3 protein: CASSSFIAGAADTQYF
CDR3 DNA: TGTGCCAGCAGCTCCTTTATAGCGGGAGCGGCAGATACGCAGTATTTT

clone size: -
D gene: TRBD1
J gene: TRBJ1-6
V gene: TRBV28
CDR3 protein: CASSLKGAGSPLHF
CDR3 DNA: TGTGCCAGCAGTTTGAAGGGGGCAGGATCACCCCTCCACTTT

clone size: -
D gene: TRBD2
J gene: TRBJ2-1
V gene: TRBV9
CDR3 protein: CASSAVLAGAADEQFF
CDR3 DNA: TGTGCCAGCAGCGCCGTTCTAGCGGGAGCGGCCGATGAGCAGTTCTTC

clone size: -
D gene: -
J gene: TRBJ1-4
V gene: TRBV7-8
CDR3 protein: CASSFRMQGRTNEKLFF
CDR3 DNA: TGTGCCAGCAGCTTTAGAATGCAGGGACGGACTAATGAAAAACTGTTTTTT

clone size: -
D gene: TRBD2
J gene: TRBJ2-1
V gene: TRBV7-2
CDR3 protein: CASSWRTSGEYNEQFF
CDR3 DNA: TGTGCCAGCAGCTGGCGGACTAGCGGGGAGTACAATGAGCAGTTCTTC

clone size: -
D gene: -
J gene: TRBJ2-3
V gene: TRBV7-3
CDR3 protein: CASSPIGADTQYF
CDR3 DNA: TGTGCCAGCAGCCCTATAGGTGCAGATACGCAGTATTTT

clone size: -
D gene: TRBD1
J gene: TRBJ1-2
V gene: TRBV9
CDR3 protein: CASSLRTGRDYGYTF
CDR3 DNA: TGTGCCAGCAGCCTCCGGACAGGGAGGGACTATGGCTACACCTTC

clone size: -
D gene: -
J gene: TRBJ2-7
V gene: TRBV2
CDR3 protein: CASSFDRLSYEQYF
CDR3 DNA: TGTGCCAGCAGTTTCGACAGGCTATCCTACGAGCAGTACTTC

clone size: -
D gene: -
J gene: TRBJ2-7
V gene: TRBV6-5
CDR3 protein: CASSYRRDPSYEQYF
CDR3 DNA: TGTGCCAGCAGTTACCGCCGGGACCCAAGCTACGAGCAGTACTTC

clone size: -
D gene: TRBD2
J gene: TRBJ2-5
V gene: TRBV5-4
CDR3 protein: CASSLAGVQETQYF
CDR3 DNA: TGTGCCAGCAGCCTCGCGGGGGTCCAAGAGACCCAGTACTTC

clone size: -
D gene: -
J gene: TRBJ2-2
V gene: TRBV11-2
CDR3 protein: CASSLVQGWTGELFF
CDR3 DNA: TGTGCCAGCAGCTTAGTGCAGGGATGGACCGGGGAGCTGTTTTTT

clone size: -
D gene: -
J gene: TRBJ2-1
V gene: TRBV11-3
CDR3 protein: CASSSHRDGYNEQFF
CDR3 DNA: TGTGCCAGCAGCTCCCATAGAGACGGATACAATGAGCAGTTCTTC

clone size: -
D gene: -
J gene: TRBJ2-7
V gene: TRBV18
CDR3 protein: CASSPASSYEQYF
CDR3 DNA: TGTGCCAGCTCACCGGCCAGCTCCTACGAGCAGTACTTC

clone size: -
D gene: -
J gene: TRBJ2-7
V gene: TRBV7-2
CDR3 protein: CASSLRWRARYEQYF
CDR3 DNA: TGTGCCAGCAGCTTAAGGTGGCGAGCGAGATACGAGCAGTACTTC

clone size: -
D gene: -
J gene: TRBJ2-2
V gene: TRBV5-4
CDR3 protein: CASSSGARLAGELFF
CDR3 DNA: TGTGCCAGCAGCTCAGGGGCCCGGTTAGCCGGGGAGCTGTTTTTT

clone size: -
D gene: -
J gene: TRBJ2-5
V gene: TRBV5-4
CDR3 protein: CASSTNSRVETQYF
CDR3 DNA: TGTGCCAGCAGCACTAACTCTAGGGTGGAGACCCAGTACTTC

clone size: -
D gene: -
J gene: TRBJ1-2
V gene: TRBV29-1
CDR3 protein: CSVEQGFYGYTF
CDR3 DNA: TGCAGCGTGGAGCAGGGCTTCTATGGCTACACCTTC

clone size: -
D gene: -
J gene: TRBJ1-1
V gene: TRBV5-6
CDR3 protein: CASSLAAQAPAFF
CDR3 DNA: TGTGCCAGCAGCTTGGCAGCCCAAGCGCCAGCTTTCTTT

clone size: -
D gene: -
J gene: TRBJ1-5
V gene: TRBV6-6
CDR3 protein: CASSPAQGLSQPQHF
CDR3 DNA: TGTGCCAGCAGCCCCGCTCAGGGGCTGTCGCAGCCCCAGCATTTT

clone size: once
D gene: TRBD1
J gene: TRBJ1-4
V gene: TRBV7-2
CDR3 protein: CASSLAPGTGWKLFF
CDR3 DNA: TGTGCCAGCAGCTTAGCGCCCGGGACAGGGTGGAAACTGTTTTTT

clone size: -
D gene: -
J gene: TRBJ1-2
V gene: TRBV6-1
CDR3 protein: CASSEVGRSLHGYTF
CDR3 DNA: TGTGCCAGCAGTGAAGTTGGCAGGAGCTTGCATGGCTACACCTTC

clone size: -
D gene: TRBD2
J gene: TRBJ2-1
V gene: TRBV4-2
CDR3 protein: CASSHTLSGTSASYEQFF
CDR3 DNA: TGTGCCAGCAGCCATACTCTCTCCGGGACTAGCGCTTCTTATGAGCAGTTCTTC

clone size: -
D gene: TRBD2
J gene: TRBJ2-1
V gene: TRBV30
CDR3 protein: CAWRSGLAGGYNEQFF
CDR3 DNA: TGTGCCTGGAGGTCTGGGCTAGCGGGGGGGTACAATGAGCAGTTCTTC

clone size: -
D gene: -
J gene: TRBJ2-7
V gene: TRBV18
CDR3 protein: CASSPNGGQSYEQYF
CDR3 DNA: TGTGCCAGCTCACCTAACGGAGGGCAGTCCTACGAGCAGTACTTC

clone size: -
D gene: TRBD2
J gene: TRBJ2-3
V gene: TRBV30
CDR3 protein: CAWNSGRHTDTQYF
CDR3 DNA: TGTGCCTGGAACAGCGGGAGACACACAGATACGCAGTATTTT

clone size: -
D gene: -
J gene: TRBJ2-5
V gene: TRBV27
CDR3 protein: CASSFWGSQETQYF
CDR3 DNA: TGTGCCAGCAGTTTTTGGGGGTCACAAGAGACCCAGTACTTC

clone size: -
D gene: TRBD1
J gene: TRBJ2-7
V gene: TRBV28
CDR3 protein: CASRPTGVPYEQYF
CDR3 DNA: TGTGCCAGCAGGCCAACAGGGGTCCCCTACGAGCAGTACTTC

clone size: -
D gene: -
J gene: TRBJ1-5
V gene: TRBV5-1
CDR3 protein: CASRIGSQPQHF
CDR3 DNA: TGCGCCAGCAGAATCGGGTCTCAGCCCCAGCATTTT

clone size: few
D gene: -
J gene: TRBJ2-7
V gene: TRBV2
CDR3 protein: CASRYRTYEQYF
CDR3 DNA: TGTGCCAGCAGGTACAGAACCTACGAGCAGTACTTC

clone size: -
D gene: -
J gene: TRBJ1-3
V gene: TRBV19
CDR3 protein: CASSIDTGNTIYF
CDR3 DNA: TGTGCCAGTAGTATTGACACTGGAAACACCATATATTTT

clone size: -
D gene: -
J gene: TRBJ1-6
V gene: TRBV5-4
CDR3 protein: CASSLQRGFSF
CDR3 DNA: TGTGCCAGCAGCCTACAACGGGGTTTTTCTTTT

clone size: -
D gene: -
J gene: TRBJ2-1
V gene: TRBV19
CDR3 protein: CASTSKGGRDNEQFF
CDR3 DNA: TGTGCCAGTACCTCTAAGGGGGGCCGGGACAATGAGCAGTTCTTC

clone size: -
D gene: TRBD1
J gene: TRBJ1-2
V gene: TRBV19
CDR3 protein: CASSTPGQYYGYTF
CDR3 DNA: TGTGCCAGTAGTACACCGGGACAGTACTATGGCTACACCTTC

clone size: -
D gene: TRBD2
J gene: TRBJ2-3
V gene: TRBV28
CDR3 protein: CASSSTSDRVADTQYF
CDR3 DNA: TGTGCCAGCAGTTCGACTAGCGACCGGGTCGCAGATACGCAGTATTTT

clone size: -
D gene: -
J gene: TRBJ2-7
V gene: TRBV5-4
CDR3 protein: CASSLPERLEQYF
CDR3 DNA: TGTGCCAGCAGCTTGCCCGAACGCCTCGAGCAGTACTTC

clone size: -
D gene: -
J gene: TRBJ2-6
V gene: TRBV7-3
CDR3 protein: CASSLTRDSGANVLTF
CDR3 DNA: TGTGCCAGCAGCTTAACGCGAGACTCTGGGGCCAACGTCCTGACTTTC

clone size: -
D gene: -
J gene: TRBJ2-2
V gene: TRBV6-5
CDR3 protein: CASRNGQKNTGELFF
CDR3 DNA: TGTGCCAGCAGGAACGGACAGAAAAACACCGGGGAGCTGTTTTTT

clone size: -
D gene: -
J gene: TRBJ2-7
V gene: TRBV20-1
CDR3 protein: CSARDLESQYF
CDR3 DNA: TGCAGTGCTAGGGACCTCGAGTCGCAGTACTTC

clone size: -
D gene: -
J gene: TRBJ2-3
V gene: TRBV7-2
CDR3 protein: CASSIQASGSHTQYF
CDR3 DNA: TGTGCCAGCAGCATCCAGGCTTCGGGGTCCCATACGCAGTATTTT

clone size: -
D gene: -
J gene: TRBJ2-3
V gene: TRBV10-3
CDR3 protein: CAINTRLGDTQYF
CDR3 DNA: TGTGCCATCAATACTAGGCTTGGAGATACGCAGTATTTT

clone size: few
D gene: TRBD1
J gene: TRBJ2-3
V gene: TRBV4-1
CDR3 protein: CASARTGGARSSTDTQYF
CDR3 DNA: TGCGCCAGTGCCAGGACAGGGGGCGCGAGATCCTCCACAGATACGCAGTATTTT

clone size: few
D gene: -
J gene: TRBJ2-1
V gene: TRBV4-2
CDR3 protein: CASSPLSDVVKQFF
CDR3 DNA: TGTGCCAGCAGCCCGCTTTCTGATGTAGTAAAGCAGTTCTTC

clone size: -
D gene: -
J gene: TRBJ1-4
V gene: TRBV11-2
CDR3 protein: CASSSGDANEKLFF
CDR3 DNA: TGTGCCAGCAGCTCCGGGGACGCTAATGAAAAACTGTTTTTT

clone size: -
D gene: -
J gene: TRBJ2-7
V gene: TRBV6-1
CDR3 protein: CASSSPNRALGDF
CDR3 DNA: TGTGCCAGCAGTTCCCCGAACCGGGCCCTCGGAGACTTC

clone size: few
D gene: -
J gene: TRBJ1-3
V gene: TRBV6-1
CDR3 protein: CASSDRLPGNTIYF
CDR3 DNA: TGTGCCAGCAGTGACAGGCTCCCTGGAAACACCATATATTTT

clone size: -
D gene: -
J gene: TRBJ2-7
V gene: TRBV21-1
CDR3 protein: CASSKEGRQGSYEQYF
CDR3 DNA: TGTGCCAGCAGCAAGGAGGGTCGACAGGGTTCCTACGAGCAGTACTTC

clone size: -
D gene: -
J gene: TRBJ2-1
V gene: TRBV15
CDR3 protein: CATSNREALDNEQFF
CDR3 DNA: TGTGCCACCAGCAATAGGGAAGCCCTGGACAATGAGCAGTTCTTC

clone size: -
D gene: -
J gene: TRBJ2-2
V gene: TRBV5-1
CDR3 protein: CASSQGQNTNTGELFF
CDR3 DNA: TGCGCCAGCAGCCAAGGACAGAACACGAACACCGGGGAGCTGTTTTTT

clone size: -
D gene: TRBD1
J gene: TRBJ2-1
V gene: TRBV7-9
CDR3 protein: CASSPGTGGNNEQFF
CDR3 DNA: TGTGCCAGCAGCCCTGGGACAGGGGGAAACAATGAGCAGTTCTTC

clone size: -
D gene: TRBD1
J gene: TRBJ2-7
V gene: TRBV6-1
CDR3 protein: CASSASGQGPYEQYF
CDR3 DNA: TGTGCCAGCAGTGCTTCTGGACAGGGACCCTACGAGCAGTACTTC

clone size: few
D gene: -
J gene: TRBJ1-5
V gene: TRBV6-1
CDR3 protein: CASSVSLNQPQHF
CDR3 DNA: TGTGCCAGCAGTGTCAGCCTCAATCAGCCCCAGCATTTT

clone size: -
D gene: TRBD2
J gene: TRBJ2-1
V gene: TRBV5-1
CDR3 protein: CASSLEAGGLWNEQFF
CDR3 DNA: TGCGCCAGCAGCTTGGAAGCGGGAGGGCTTTGGAATGAGCAGTTCTTC